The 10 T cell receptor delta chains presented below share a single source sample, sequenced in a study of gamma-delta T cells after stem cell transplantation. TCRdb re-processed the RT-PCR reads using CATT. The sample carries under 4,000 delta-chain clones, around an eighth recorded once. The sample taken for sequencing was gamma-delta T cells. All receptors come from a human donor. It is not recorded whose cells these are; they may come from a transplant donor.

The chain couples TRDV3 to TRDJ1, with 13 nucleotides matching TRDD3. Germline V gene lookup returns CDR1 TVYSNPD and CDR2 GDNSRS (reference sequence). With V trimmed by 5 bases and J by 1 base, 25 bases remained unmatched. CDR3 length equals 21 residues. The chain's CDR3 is CAHLLLLGDTRIPRPTDKLIF. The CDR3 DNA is TGTGCCCATTTGCTGTTACTGGGGGATACGCGTATCCCCCGGCCCACCGATAAACTCATCTTT.

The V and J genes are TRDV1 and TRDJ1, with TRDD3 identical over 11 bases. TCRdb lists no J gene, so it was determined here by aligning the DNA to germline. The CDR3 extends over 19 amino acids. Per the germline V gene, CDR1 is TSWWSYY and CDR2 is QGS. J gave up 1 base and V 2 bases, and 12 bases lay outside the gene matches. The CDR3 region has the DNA TGTGCTCTTGGGGAATGCAGTTGGGGGATACGCTCGGCCACCGATAAACTCATCTTT. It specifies CALGECSWGIRSATDKLIF.

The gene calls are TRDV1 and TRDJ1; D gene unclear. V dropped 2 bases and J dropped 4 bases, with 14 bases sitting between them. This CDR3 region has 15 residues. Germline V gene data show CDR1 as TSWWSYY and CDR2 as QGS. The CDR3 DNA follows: TGTGCTCTTGGGGAAGGTTTTCGGCTAGTCGATAAACTCATCTTT. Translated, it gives CALGEGFRLVDKLIF.

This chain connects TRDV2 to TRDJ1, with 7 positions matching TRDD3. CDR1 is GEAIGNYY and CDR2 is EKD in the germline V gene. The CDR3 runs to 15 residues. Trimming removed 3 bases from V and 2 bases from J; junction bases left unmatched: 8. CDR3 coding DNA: TGTGCCTGTGACCGCTTGGGGATAGGGACCGATAAACTCATCTTT. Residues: CACDRLGIGTDKLIF.

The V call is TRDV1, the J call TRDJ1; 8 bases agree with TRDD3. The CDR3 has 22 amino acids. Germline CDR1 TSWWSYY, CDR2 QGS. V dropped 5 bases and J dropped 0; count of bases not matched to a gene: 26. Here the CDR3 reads CALGKGPPWYEGYALYTDKLIF. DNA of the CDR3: TGTGCTCTTGGGAAAGGGCCACCTTGGTACGAGGGATACGCCCTGTACACCGATAAACTCATCTTT.

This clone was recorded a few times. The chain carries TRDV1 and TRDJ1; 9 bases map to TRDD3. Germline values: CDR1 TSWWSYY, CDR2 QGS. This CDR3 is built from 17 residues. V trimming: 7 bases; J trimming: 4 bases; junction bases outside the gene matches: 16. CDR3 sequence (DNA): TGTGCTCTTGTAGGCCTGGGGGATGGTTGGTGTGTCGATAAACTCATCTTT. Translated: CALVGLGDGWCVDKLIF.

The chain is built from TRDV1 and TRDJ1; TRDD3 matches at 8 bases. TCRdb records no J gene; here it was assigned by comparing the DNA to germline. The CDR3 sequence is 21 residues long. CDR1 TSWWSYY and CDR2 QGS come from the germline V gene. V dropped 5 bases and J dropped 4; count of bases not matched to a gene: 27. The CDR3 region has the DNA TGTGCTCTTGGGTCCCCTCCTCGAATAGGTACTGGGGGGCCCGCGGGCGATAAACTCATCTTT. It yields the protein CALGSPPRIGTGGPAGDKLIF.

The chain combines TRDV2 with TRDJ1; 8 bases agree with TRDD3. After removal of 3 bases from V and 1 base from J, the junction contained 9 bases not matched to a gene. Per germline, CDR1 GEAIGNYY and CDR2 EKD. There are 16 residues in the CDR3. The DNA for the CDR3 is TGTGCCTGTGACGGCGGTACTGGGGGTCCCACCGATAAACTCATCTTT. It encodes CACDGGTGGPTDKLIF.

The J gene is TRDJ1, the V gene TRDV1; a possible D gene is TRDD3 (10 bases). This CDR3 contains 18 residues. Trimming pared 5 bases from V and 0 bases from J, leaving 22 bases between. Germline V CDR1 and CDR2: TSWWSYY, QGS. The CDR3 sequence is CALGNPFLLGDDTDKLIF. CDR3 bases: TGTGCTCTTGGGAACCCCTTCCTACTGGGGGATGACACCGATAAACTCATCTTT.

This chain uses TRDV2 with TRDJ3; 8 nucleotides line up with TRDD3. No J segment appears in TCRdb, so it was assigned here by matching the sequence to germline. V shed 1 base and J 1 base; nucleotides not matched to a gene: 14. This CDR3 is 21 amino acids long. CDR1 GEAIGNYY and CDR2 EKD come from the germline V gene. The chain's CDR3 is CACDTVPSSGGPSWDTRQMFF. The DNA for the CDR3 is TGTGCCTGTGACACAGTGCCGAGTTCTGGGGGACCTTCCTGGGACACCCGACAGATGTTTTTC.